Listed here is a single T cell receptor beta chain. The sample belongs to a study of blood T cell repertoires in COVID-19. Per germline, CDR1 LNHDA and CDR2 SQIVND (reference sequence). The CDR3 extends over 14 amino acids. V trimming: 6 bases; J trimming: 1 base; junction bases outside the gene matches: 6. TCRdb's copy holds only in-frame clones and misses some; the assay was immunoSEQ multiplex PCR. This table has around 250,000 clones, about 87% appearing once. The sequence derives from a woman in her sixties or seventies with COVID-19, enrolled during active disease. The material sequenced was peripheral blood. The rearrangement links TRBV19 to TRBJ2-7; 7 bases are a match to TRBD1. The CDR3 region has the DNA TGTGCCAGTAGCGGGACAGCGACTTCCTACGAGCAGTACTTC. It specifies CASSGTATSYEQYF.